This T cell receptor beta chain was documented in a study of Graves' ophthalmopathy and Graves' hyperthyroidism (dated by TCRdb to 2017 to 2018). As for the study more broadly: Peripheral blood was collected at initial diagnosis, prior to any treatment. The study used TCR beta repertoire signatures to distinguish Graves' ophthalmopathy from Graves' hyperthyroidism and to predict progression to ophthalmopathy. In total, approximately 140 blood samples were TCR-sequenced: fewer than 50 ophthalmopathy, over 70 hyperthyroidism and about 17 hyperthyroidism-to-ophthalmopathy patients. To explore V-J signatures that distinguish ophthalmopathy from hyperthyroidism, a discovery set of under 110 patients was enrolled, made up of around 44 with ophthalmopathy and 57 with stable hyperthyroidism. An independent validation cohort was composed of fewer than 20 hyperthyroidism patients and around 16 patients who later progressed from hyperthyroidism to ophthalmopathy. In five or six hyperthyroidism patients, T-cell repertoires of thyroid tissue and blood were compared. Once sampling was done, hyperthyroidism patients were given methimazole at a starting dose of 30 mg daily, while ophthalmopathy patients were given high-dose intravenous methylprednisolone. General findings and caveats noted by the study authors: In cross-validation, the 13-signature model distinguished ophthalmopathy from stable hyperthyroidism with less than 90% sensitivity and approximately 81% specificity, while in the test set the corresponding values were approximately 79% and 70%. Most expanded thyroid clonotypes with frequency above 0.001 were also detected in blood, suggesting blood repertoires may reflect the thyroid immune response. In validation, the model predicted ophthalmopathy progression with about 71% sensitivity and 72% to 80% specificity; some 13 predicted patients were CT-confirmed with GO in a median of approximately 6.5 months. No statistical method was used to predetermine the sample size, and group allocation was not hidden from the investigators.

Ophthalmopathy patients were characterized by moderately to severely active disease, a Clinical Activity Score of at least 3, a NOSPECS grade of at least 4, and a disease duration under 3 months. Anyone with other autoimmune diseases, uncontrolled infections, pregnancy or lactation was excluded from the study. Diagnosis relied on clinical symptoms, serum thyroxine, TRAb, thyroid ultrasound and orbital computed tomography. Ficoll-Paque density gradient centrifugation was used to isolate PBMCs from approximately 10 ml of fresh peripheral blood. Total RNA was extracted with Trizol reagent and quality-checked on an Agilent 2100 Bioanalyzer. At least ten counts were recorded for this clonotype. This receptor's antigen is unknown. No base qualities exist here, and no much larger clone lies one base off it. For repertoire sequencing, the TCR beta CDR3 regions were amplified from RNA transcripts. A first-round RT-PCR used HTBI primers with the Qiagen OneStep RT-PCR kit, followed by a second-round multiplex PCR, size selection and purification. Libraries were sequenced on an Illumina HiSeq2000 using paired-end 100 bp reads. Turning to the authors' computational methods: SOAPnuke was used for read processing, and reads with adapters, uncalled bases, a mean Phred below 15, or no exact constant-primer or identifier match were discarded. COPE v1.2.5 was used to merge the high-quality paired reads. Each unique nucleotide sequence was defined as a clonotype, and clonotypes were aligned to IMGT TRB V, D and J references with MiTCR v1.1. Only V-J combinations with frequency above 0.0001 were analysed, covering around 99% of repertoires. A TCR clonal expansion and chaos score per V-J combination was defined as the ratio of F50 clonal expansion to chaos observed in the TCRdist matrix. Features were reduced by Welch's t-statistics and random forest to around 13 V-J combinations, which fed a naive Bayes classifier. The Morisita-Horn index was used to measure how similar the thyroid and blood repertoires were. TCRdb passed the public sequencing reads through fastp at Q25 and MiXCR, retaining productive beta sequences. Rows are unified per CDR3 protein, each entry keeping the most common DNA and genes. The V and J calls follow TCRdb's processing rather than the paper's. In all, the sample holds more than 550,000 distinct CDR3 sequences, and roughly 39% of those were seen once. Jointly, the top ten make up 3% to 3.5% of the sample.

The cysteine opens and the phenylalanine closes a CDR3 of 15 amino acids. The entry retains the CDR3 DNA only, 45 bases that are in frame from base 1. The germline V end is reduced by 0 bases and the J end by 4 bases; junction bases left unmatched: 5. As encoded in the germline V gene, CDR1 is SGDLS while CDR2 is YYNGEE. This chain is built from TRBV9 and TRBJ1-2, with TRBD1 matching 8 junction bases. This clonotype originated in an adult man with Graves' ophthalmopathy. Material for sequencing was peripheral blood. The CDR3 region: CASSVGTGISYGYTF. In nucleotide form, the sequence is TGTGCCAGCAGCGTAGGGACAGGGATTAGCTATGGCTACACCTTC.